This TCR beta chain emerged from a study of CXCR3-negative and CXCR3-positive naive CD8 T cells. Study-level results: More hydrophobic TRB CDR3s were found in CXCR3-positive naive cells than in CXCR3-negative naive cells.

The CDR3 is 14 residues long. From germline, CDR1 is SGHNT and CDR2 YYREEE (reference sequence). On this clonotype: Its specificity is unknown.

The authors prepared UMI-labeled TRB cDNA libraries by 5' RACE. TCRdb reprocessed the 5' RACE reads; each CDR3 protein has one entry and no DNA is given. Its listing shows 85,000 to 90,000 distinct CDR3 sequences. This receptor was identified in a human donor in good health. Some clones in this sample may be carry-over from other donors' samples. The specimen sequenced was naive CXCR3+ CD8+ T cells from blood. Subset: CD45RO-CCR7+CD27+CD95- naive CD8+ T cells expressing CXCR3 (TNR3+). This chain joins TRBV5-4 and TRBJ2-7; TCRdb proposes TRBD1, but this gene call is untestable without DNA. The CDR3 is CASSWGTVSYEQYF.